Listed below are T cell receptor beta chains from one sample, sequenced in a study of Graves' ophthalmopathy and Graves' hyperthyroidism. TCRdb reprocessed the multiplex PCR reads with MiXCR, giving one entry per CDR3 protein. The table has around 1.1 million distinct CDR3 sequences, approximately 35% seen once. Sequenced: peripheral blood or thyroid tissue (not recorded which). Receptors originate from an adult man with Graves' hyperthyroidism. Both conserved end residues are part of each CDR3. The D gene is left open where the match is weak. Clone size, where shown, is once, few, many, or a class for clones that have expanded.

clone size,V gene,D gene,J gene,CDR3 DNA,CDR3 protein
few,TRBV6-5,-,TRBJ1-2,TGTGCCAGCAGTTACTTTGAGGGACCCACTAACTATGGCTACACCTTC,CASSYFEGPTNYGYTF
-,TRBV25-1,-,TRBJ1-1,TGTGCCAGCAGTGAATCTAGGGGGGCTAAGGACACTGAAGCTTTCTTT,CASSESRGAKDTEAFF
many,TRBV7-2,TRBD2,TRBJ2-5,TGTGCCAGCACTCTGTTTGGCGGGAGTTCGGGTGAGACCCAGTACTTC,CASTLFGGSSGETQYF
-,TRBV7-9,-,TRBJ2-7,TGTGCCAGCAGCCCATCCGGACTCATCTACGAGCAGTACTTC,CASSPSGLIYEQYF
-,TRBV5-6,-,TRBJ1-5,TGTGCCAGCAGTCTAGGGGACACCTCGTCGGGTCAGCCCCAGCATTTT,CASSLGDTSSGQPQHF
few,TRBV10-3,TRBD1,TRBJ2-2,TGTGCCAGCAGTCCAGGGGGTCGCGGCACCGGGGAGCTGTTTTTT,CASSPGGRGTGELFF
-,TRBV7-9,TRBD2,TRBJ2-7,TGCGCCAGCAGCCAAATCGCTAGCGGTTCCTACGAGCAGTACTTC,CASSQIASGSYEQYF
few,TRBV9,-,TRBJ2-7,TGTGCCAGCAGCGTAGCCAGATCTGGGACCGACGAGCAGTACTTC,CASSVARSGTDEQYF
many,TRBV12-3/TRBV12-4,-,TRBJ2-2,TGTGCCAGCGCCCTTATCGCCGGGGAGCTGTTTTTT,CASALIAGELFF
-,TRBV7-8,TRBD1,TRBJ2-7,TGTGCCAGCATCGAGGGACAGAATCTAACCTCCTACGAGCAGTACTTC,CASIEGQNLTSYEQYF
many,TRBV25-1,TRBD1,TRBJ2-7,TGTGCCAGCAGCACAATGGGACAGGGGAACGAGCAGTACTTC,CASSTMGQGNEQYF
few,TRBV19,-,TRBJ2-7,TGTGCCAGTAGTCTTAAGGCCCAGGGAGGCCTCTACGAGCAGTACTTC,CASSLKAQGGLYEQYF
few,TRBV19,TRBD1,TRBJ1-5,TGTGCCAGTAGTATCTGGGACAGGGACAATCAGCCCCAGCATTTT,CASSIWDRDNQPQHF
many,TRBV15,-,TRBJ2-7,TGTGCCACCAGCAGAGAACAGGCTAGCTCCTACGAGCAGTACTTC,CATSREQASSYEQYF
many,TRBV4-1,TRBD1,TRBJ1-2,TGCGCCAGCAGCCAAGAATCCGGGACAGAGATGAACTATGGCTACACCTTC,CASSQESGTEMNYGYTF
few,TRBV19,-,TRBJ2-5,TGTGCCAGTAGTATAAGGGGGAAAGAGACCCAGTACTTC,CASSIRGKETQYF
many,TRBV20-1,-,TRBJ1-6,TGCAGTGCTAGGACAACAGGGTTTTTTAATTCACCCCTCCACTTT,CSARTTGFFNSPLHF
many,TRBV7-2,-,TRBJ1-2,TGTGCCAGCAGCCCAAGGACAGAAAACTATGGCTACACCTTC,CASSPRTENYGYTF
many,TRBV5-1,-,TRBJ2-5,TGCGCCAGCAGCTTTACCGGGACACCCTGGACAGAGACCCAGTACTTC,CASSFTGTPWTETQYF
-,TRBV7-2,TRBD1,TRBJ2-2,TGTGCCAGCAGCGCCCGGGGGGCGGGGACAGGGATGATTCTACGGGAGCTGTTTTTT,CASSARGAGTGMILRELFF
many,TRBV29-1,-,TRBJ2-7,TGCAGCGTTGAATTGGCGGGATCCTCCTACGAGCAGTACTTC,CSVELAGSSYEQYF
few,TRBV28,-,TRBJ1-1,TGTGCCAGCAGCTTCATGACTGAATTGCCTGAAGCTTTCTTT,CASSFMTELPEAFF
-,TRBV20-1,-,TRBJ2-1,TGCAGTGCTCCGAACCCCGATGCACCCTCAACCTACGAGCAGTTCTTC,CSAPNPDAPSTYEQFF
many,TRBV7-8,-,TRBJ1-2,TGTGCCAGCAGCCCTCGAGAAGGGGGTGGGGGCTACACCTTC,CASSPREGGGGYTF